This T cell receptor (beta chain) emerged from a study of radiotherapy plus CTLA-4 blockade in lung cancer. Produced via immunoSEQ multiplex PCR; TCRdb's table is partial and in-frame only. The sample yields 40,000 to 60,000 clones, approximately 78% seen once. Germline loops: CDR1 LNHDA, CDR2 SQIVND (reference sequence). The V gene lost 9 bases and the J gene lost 7 bases, with 16 bases spanning the gap. This CDR3 is built from 12 residues. The sequence came from a human donor with non-small cell lung cancer who had stable disease on radiotherapy plus ipilimumab. This rearrangement joins TRBV19 to TRBJ2-7; a weak D match, TRBD1 (5 bases). The material sequenced was peripheral blood, taken from a patient treated with radiotherapy plus ipilimumab. The CDR3 protein is CASQTLPGEQYF. In DNA form, the CDR3 reads TGTGCCAGCCAGACCCTCCCAGGGGAGCAGTACTTC.